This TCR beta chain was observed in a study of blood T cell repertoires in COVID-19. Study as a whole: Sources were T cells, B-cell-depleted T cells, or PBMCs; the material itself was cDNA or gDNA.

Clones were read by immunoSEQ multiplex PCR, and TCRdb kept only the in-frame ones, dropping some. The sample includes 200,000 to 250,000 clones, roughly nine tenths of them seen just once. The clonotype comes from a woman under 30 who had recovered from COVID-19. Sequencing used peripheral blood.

The CDR3 DNA reads as TGTGCCAGCAGTGCAGATTCTGGAAACACCATATATTTT. Translated, it gives CASSADSGNTIYF. The V gene is TRBV12-3 or TRBV12-4, the J gene TRBJ1-3, with unresolved D. V was shortened by 5 bases and J by 1 base, with 6 bases between the two germline ends. The CDR3 totals 13 residues.